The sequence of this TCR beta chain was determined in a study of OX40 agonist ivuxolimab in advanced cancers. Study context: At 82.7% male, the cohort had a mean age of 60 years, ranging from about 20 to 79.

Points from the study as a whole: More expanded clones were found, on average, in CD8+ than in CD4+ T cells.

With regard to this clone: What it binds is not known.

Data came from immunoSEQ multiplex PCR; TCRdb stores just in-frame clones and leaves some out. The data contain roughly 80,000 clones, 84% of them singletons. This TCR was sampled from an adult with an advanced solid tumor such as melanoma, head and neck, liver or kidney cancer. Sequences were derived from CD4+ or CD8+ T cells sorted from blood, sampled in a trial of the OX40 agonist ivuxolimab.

CDR3 nucleotides: TGTGCCATCAGCCCCGCGGGAACAGTTAACTATGGCTACACCTTC. This encodes CAISPAGTVNYGYTF. The chain recombines TRBV10-3 with TRBJ1-2; D call uncertain. Trimming stripped 6 bases from V and 1 base from J, with 15 bases between. The CDR3 covers 15 residues. Germline CDR1 ENHRY, CDR2 SYGVKD.